These 21 T cell receptor beta chains originate from one sample sequenced in a study of blood T cells in healthy people across ages. It was with a sample-barcoded 5' primer and a J-beta primer mix that a second PCR of roughly 6 to 12 cycles was run. Via MiXCR, TCRdb re-called the 5' RACE reads, giving one row per CDR3 protein. Of under 2 million distinct CDR3 sequences detected, roughly 32% appear once; the ten largest clones hold about 11%. The source material was blood. These TCRs come from a woman in her 30s in good health.

The chain employs TRBV27 and TRBJ2-1; possible D gene TRBD2, 5 bases. CDR1 MNHEY and CDR2 SMNVEV come from the germline V gene (reference sequence). The CDR3 covers 14 residues. DNA of the CDR3: TGTGTCAGTAGTAGTCGGGGAACCTACAATGAGCAGTTCTTC. Encoded protein: CVSSSRGTYNEQFF.

At least ten counts were recorded for this clonotype. Since a much larger clone is just one base distant, this may be a read error. The chain employs TRBV20-1 and TRBJ2-7, with 12 nucleotides matching TRBD2. Germline values: CDR1 DFQATT, CDR2 SNEGSKA (reference sequence). This CDR3 has 14 amino acids. V lost 1 base, J lost 3 bases, and 1 base stayed unmatched. The CDR3 loop is CSARGTSGNYEQYF. CDR3 nucleotide sequence: TGCAGTGCTAGAGGGACTAGCGGGAACTACGAGCAGTACTTC.

This clonotype occurred many times. The rearrangement links TRBV12-5 to TRBJ2-5; a weak D match, TRBD1 (6 bases). Per germline, CDR1 LGHNT and CDR2 FRNRAP. This CDR3 has 15 amino acids. V lost 7 bases, J lost 2 bases, and 17 bases lay in between. The CDR3 region is CASADSLTGQETQYF. CDR3 in DNA: TGTGCTAGTGCCGATTCCCTGACAGGTCAAGAGACCCAGTACTTC. Variable domain in full (rest from reference TRBV12-5 and TRBJ2-5): DARVTQTPRHKVTEMGQEVTMRCQPILGHNTVFWYRQTMMQGLELLAYFRNRAPLDDSGMPKDRFSAEMPDATLATLKIQPSEPRDSAVYFCASADSLTGQETQYFGPGTRLLVL.

The CDR3 DNA reads TGCAGTGCTAGAAAGTTTAGTCATAGCAATCAGCCCCAGCATTTT. It translates to CSARKFSHSNQPQHF. The chain couples TRBV20-1 to TRBJ1-5; D not certain. This CDR3 comprises 15 residues. The germline V gene encodes CDR1 DFQATT and CDR2 SNEGSKA (reference sequence). Trimming took 2 bases from V and 0 from J, leaving 11 bases between them.

The V call is TRBV9, the J call TRBJ2-5; D is possibly TRBD1 or TRBD2 (5 bases each). The germline CDR1 and CDR2 sequences are SGDLS and YYNGEE. The CDR3 is made up of 15 amino acids. The germline V and J ends were trimmed by 0 bases and 5 bases, with 14 bases remaining between them. The CDR3 bases are TGTGCCAGCAGCGTAGCTGAGGGGAGTTGGGAGACCCAGTACTTC. Its translation is CASSVAEGSWETQYF.

The chain has TRBV3-1 and TRBJ2-6, with 11 bases lining up with TRBD2. Germline V gives CDR1 LGHDT, CDR2 YNNKEL (reference sequence). The CDR3 contains 19 residues. V dropped 0 bases and J dropped 2; count of bases not matched to a gene: 6. This CDR3 reads CASSQDRLAGFPGANVLTF. CDR3 DNA sequence: TGTGCCAGCAGCCAAGACAGACTAGCGGGGTTTCCTGGGGCCAACGTCCTGACTTTC.

This clonotype was picked up a small number of times. The chain is built from TRBV20-1 and TRBJ1-6; perhaps TRBD1 as D (5 bases). The CDR3 consists of 15 residues. Germline V gene lookup returns CDR1 DFQATT and CDR2 SNEGSKA (reference sequence). V was shortened by 3 bases and J by 6 bases, with 15 bases between the two germline ends. CDR3 residues: CSASPGGGGNSPLHF. The CDR3 DNA reads TGCAGTGCTAGTCCCGGCGGTGGGGGTAATTCACCCCTCCACTTT.

V and J are TRBV4-2 and TRBJ1-4; D ambiguous. The CDR3 sequence is 15 residues long. V gave up 0 bases and J gave up 5 bases, with 10 bases separating them. Germline CDR1 and CDR2: LGHNA and YNFKEQ. The CDR3: CASSQDLNGNEKLFF. The CDR3 DNA reads as TGTGCCAGCAGCCAAGATTTAAACGGGAATGAAAAACTGTTTTTT.

The sample holds a few counts of this clonotype. This rearrangement joins TRBV10-3 to TRBJ2-1; D is perhaps TRBD1 (6 bases). Germline V gene lookup returns CDR1 ENHRY and CDR2 SYGVKD. This CDR3 is 14 amino acids long. Trimming cost V 10 bases and J 0 bases, with 13 bases left between them. Written as DNA, the CDR3 is TGTGCCACCCTGGACAGCAACTCCTACAATGAGCAGTTCTTC. Translated: CATLDSNSYNEQFF.

This clonotype was counted ten times or more. The chain is built from TRBV29-1 and TRBJ2-7; the D gene is possibly TRBD1 (5 bases). V was shortened by 5 bases and J by 3 bases, with 17 bases between the two germline ends. This CDR3 region has 14 residues. CDR1 SQVTM and CDR2 ANQGSEA come from the germline V gene. The CDR3 DNA is TGCAGCGTTCTGGGGCAGGGTCTTTACTACGAGCAGTACTTC. Residues: CSVLGQGLYYEQYF.

In regard to this clonotype: At one end, the junction sequence differs from germline, possibly due to a read error. The rearrangement uses TRBV7-3 and TRBJ2-3; a weak D match, TRBD2 (5 bases). This CDR3 has 14 residues. Germline V CDR1 and CDR2: SGHTA, FQGTGA. The CDR3 region has the DNA TGTGCCGGCAGCTTAGTAGGTCGGGGAGATACGCAGTATTTT. This sequence encodes CAGSLVGRGDTQYF.

There are a few counts of this clonotype. The chain employs TRBV20-1 and TRBJ2-7; 8 bases fit TRBD2. CDR3 length equals 14 residues. Germline lookup yields CDR1 DFQATT and CDR2 SNEGSKA (reference sequence). The trim removed 5 bases at V and 4 bases at J, leaving 10 bases unmatched. In nucleotides, the CDR3 is TGCAGTGCTGGAACGGCGGGAGGTGGTTACGAGCAGTACTTC. Translating gives CSAGTAGGGYEQYF.

This clonotype has a handful of counts. The junction departs from the called germline gene at one end, perhaps through a read error. The chain is built from TRBV7-9 and TRBJ2-7; D possibly corresponds to TRBD2 (5 bases). The CDR3 consists of 15 residues. Germline CDR1 is SEHNR and CDR2 is FQNEAQ (reference sequence). The chain's CDR3 is CASSFGNVVSDEQYF. CDR3 coding DNA: TGTGCCAGCAGCTTCGGGAACGTCGTCTCCGACGAGCAGTACTTC.

This clonotype showed up just a few times. The genes are TRBV9 and TRBJ2-3, with D possibly TRBD1 on 5 matching bases. This CDR3 is 14 amino acids long. CDR1 and CDR2 (germline): SGDLS, YYNGEE. The V and J ends lost 0 bases and 13 bases respectively, with 18 bases between them. CDR3 nucleotides: TGTGCCAGCAGCGTAGGGGGCAAAGGAGCCCTCGAGTATTTT. Encoded protein: CASSVGGKGALEYF.

The rearrangement links TRBV29-1 to TRBJ1-5; D might be TRBD1 (5 bases). V was trimmed by 7 bases and J by 9 bases, leaving 13 bases between them. CDR1 and CDR2 from the germline V gene are SQVTM and ANQGSEA. The CDR3 is 11 amino acids. CDR3 nucleotide sequence: TGCAGCGCTGAGGGGCCTGGGCCCCAGCATTTT. This sequence encodes CSAEGPGPQHF.

The chain links TRBV7-2 to TRBJ2-7; 9 nucleotides match TRBD1. The trim removed 4 bases at V and 4 bases at J, leaving 5 bases unmatched. Germline CDR1 is SGHTA and CDR2 is FQGNSA. This CDR3 is built from 14 residues. CDR3 DNA sequence: TGTGCCAGCAGCTCCACCGGGACAGGGTACGAGCAGTACTTC. Amino acid sequence: CASSSTGTGYEQYF.

This rearrangement joins TRBV5-1 to TRBJ1-2; the match to TRBD1 covers 10 bases. This CDR3 region has 13 residues. CDR1 and CDR2 (germline): SGHRS, YFSETQ. With V trimmed by 3 bases and J by 6 bases, 2 bases remained unmatched. The CDR3 here is CASSSTGGDGYTF. CDR3 DNA sequence: TGCGCCAGCAGCTCGACAGGGGGCGATGGCTACACCTTC.

A few counts support this clonotype. The chain couples TRBV20-1 to TRBJ1-4; D is undetermined. The V and J ends lost 3 bases and 0 bases respectively, with 2 bases between them. There are 12 residues in the CDR3. Germline-derived CDR1 and CDR2 are DFQATT and SNEGSKA (reference sequence). CDR3 protein: CSASATNEKLFF. CDR3 sequence (DNA): TGCAGTGCTAGTGCAACTAATGAAAAACTGTTTTTT.

The rearrangement links TRBV24-1 to TRBJ2-7; 10 bases agree with TRBD2. The germline CDR1 and CDR2 sequences are KGHDR and SFDVKD. The CDR3 has 15 amino acids. J was trimmed by 3 bases and V by 3 bases; bases with no gene match: 4. CDR3 protein: CATSDPTSGNYEQYF. CDR3 nucleotides: TGTGCCACCAGTGATCCAACTAGCGGGAACTACGAGCAGTACTTC.

This clonotype was seen more than once but under ten times. The chain links TRBV6-1 to TRBJ2-1; D is possibly TRBD2 (6 bases). CDR1 and CDR2 from the germline V gene are MNHNS and SASEGT. This CDR3 region has 13 residues. The V end lost 2 bases, the J end lost 10 bases, and 12 bases lay between the germline ends. As DNA, the CDR3 is TGTGCCAGCAGTGAATGGGGCGGGACCGAGCAGTTCTTC. This sequence encodes CASSEWGGTEQFF.

The chain joins TRBV5-8 to TRBJ2-3; maybe TRBD2 (5 bases). This CDR3 spans 15 amino acids. In germline, CDR1 is SGHTS, CDR2 YDEGEE. Deletions cut 4 bases from V and 4 bases from J, with 16 bases between. The CDR3 coding sequence is TGTGCCAGCAGCAGGCCTCCCGGGATGTCAGATACGCAGTATTTT. Its protein is CASSRPPGMSDTQYF.